This T cell receptor (beta chain) was captured in a study of blood T cell repertoires in COVID-19. Authors' data handling: For nucleated cells, counts were estimated from reference gene primer amplification. The repertoire was sequenced with immunoSEQ multiplex PCR; TCRdb's copy has only in-frame clones and lacks some. For V, J and clone size, that table is used; D and trimming come from the DNA. The sample has over 150,000 clones; roughly 87% are singletons. Which cohort a participant joined came from the clinical history participants gave. The CDR3 is made up of 16 amino acids. V lost 0 bases and J lost 0, with 10 bases in between. Germline assignment: CDR1 SGDLS and CDR2 YYNGEE.

The specimen sequenced was PBMCs or T cells enriched from blood (not recorded which). This clonotype was obtained from a woman aged 25-40 years who had recovered from COVID-19. The chain joins TRBV9 to TRBJ2-1; D remains unclear. The CDR3 reads CASSVDRVSSYNEQFF. The CDR3 DNA is TGTGCCAGCAGCGTAGATAGAGTAAGCTCCTACAATGAGCAGTTCTTC. The variable domain in full, completed from reference TRBV9 and TRBJ2-1, reads DSGVTQTPKHLITATGQRVTLRCSPRSGDLSVYWYQQSLDQGLQFLIQYYNGEERAKGNILERFSAQQFPDLHSELNLSSLELGDSALYFCASSVDRVSSYNEQFFGPGTRLTVL.